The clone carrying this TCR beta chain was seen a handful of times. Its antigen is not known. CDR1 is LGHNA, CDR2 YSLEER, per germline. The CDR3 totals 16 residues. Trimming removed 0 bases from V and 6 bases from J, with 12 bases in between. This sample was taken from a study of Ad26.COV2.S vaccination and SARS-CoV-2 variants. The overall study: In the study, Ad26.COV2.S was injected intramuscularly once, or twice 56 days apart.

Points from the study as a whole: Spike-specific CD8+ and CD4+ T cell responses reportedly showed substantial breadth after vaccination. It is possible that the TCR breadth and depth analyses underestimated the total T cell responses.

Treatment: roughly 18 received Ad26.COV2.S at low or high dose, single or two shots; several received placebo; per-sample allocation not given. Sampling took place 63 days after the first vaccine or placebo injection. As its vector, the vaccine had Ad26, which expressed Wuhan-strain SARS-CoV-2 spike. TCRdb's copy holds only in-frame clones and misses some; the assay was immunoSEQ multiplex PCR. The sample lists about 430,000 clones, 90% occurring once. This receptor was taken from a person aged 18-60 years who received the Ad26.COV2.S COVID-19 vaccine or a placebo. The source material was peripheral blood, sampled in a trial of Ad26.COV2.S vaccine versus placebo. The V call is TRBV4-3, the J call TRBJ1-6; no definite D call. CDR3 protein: CASSQDWEPSNSPLHF. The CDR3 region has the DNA TGCGCCAGCAGCCAAGATTGGGAGCCGAGTAATTCACCCCTCCACTTT.